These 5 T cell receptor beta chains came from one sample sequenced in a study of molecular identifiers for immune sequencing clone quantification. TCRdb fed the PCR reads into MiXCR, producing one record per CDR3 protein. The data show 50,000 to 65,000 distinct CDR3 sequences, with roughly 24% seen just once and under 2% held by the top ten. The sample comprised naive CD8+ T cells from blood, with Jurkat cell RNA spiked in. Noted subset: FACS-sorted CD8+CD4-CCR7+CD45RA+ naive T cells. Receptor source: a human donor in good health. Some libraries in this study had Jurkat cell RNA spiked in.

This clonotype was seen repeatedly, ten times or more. CDR3 sequence (DNA): TGTGCCACCAGCAGAATAGGGGGTAGTCAGCCCCAGCATTTT. Protein product: CATSRIGGSQPQHF. The genes are TRBV15 and TRBJ1-5, with D possibly matching TRBD1 (6 bases). The CDR3 length is 14 residues. Germline CDR1 and CDR2: LNHNV and YYDKDF (reference sequence). V lost 2 bases to trimming and J lost 6 bases, with 11 bases between them.

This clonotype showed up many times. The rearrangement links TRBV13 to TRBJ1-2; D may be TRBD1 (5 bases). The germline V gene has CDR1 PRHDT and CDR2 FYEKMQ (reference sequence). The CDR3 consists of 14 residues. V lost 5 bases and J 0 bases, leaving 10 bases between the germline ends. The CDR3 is CASSGDGSNYGYTF. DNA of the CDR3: TGTGCCAGCAGCGGGGACGGATCTAACTATGGCTACACCTTC.

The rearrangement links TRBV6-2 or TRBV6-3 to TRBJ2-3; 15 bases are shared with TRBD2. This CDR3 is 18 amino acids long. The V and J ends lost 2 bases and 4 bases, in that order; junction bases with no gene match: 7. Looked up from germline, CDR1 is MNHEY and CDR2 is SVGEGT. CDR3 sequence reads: CASSYQSWTSGGADTQYF. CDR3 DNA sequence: TGTGCCAGCAGTTACCAGTCTTGGACTAGCGGGGGGGCAGATACGCAGTATTTT.

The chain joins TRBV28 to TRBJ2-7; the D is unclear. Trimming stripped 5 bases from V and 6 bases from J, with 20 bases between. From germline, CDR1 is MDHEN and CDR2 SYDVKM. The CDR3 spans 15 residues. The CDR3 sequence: CASSNRHKVTPEQYF. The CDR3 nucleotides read TGTGCCAGCAGTAACAGACACAAGGTTACCCCCGAGCAGTACTTC.

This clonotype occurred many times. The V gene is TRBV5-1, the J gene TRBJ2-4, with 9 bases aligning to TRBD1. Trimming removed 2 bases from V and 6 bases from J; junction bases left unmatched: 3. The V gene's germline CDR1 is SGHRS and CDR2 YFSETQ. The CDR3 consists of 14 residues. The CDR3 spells CASSFGQGINIQYF. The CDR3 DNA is TGCGCCAGCAGCTTTGGACAGGGGATAAACATTCAGTACTTC.